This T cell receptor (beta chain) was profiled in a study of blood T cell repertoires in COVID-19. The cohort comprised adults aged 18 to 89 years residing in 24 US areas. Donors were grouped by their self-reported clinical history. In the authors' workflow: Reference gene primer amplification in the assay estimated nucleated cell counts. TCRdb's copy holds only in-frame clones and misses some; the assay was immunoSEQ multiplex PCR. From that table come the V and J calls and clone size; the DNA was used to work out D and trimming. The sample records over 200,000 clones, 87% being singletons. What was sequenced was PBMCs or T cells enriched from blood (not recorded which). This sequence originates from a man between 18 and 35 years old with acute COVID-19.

CDR3 sequence (DNA): TGTGCCAGCAGCTTAGGGGAGCCTACCGGGGAGCTGTTTTTT. Protein sequence: CASSLGEPTGELFF. This chain links TRBV28 with TRBJ2-2; the D call may be TRBD1 or TRBD2 (5 bases each). Deletions cut 6 bases from V and 5 bases from J, with 13 bases between. The CDR3 length is 14 residues. Germline CDR1 and CDR2: MDHEN and SYDVKM.